The rows below give T cell receptor beta chains drawn from one sample of a study of shared clonotypes between healthy human individuals. Data came from immunoSEQ multiplex PCR; TCRdb stores just in-frame clones and leaves some out. The profile shows 2 million to 3 million clones, over 85% of them singletons. The sample was naive CD4+ T cells from PBMCs. All receptors derive from a young man in good health. Some clones in this sample may be carry-over from other donors' samples. Both conserved end residues are trimmed from each CDR3.

j_call | v_call | cdr3_aa
TRBJ2-3 | TRBV5-1 | ASSPGLSTDTQY
TRBJ1-1 | TRBV28 | ASSFADRLNTEAF
TRBJ1-1 | TRBV28 | ASGVGTRFRSTEAF
TRBJ1-2 | TRBV7-2 | ASRMRPGDGYGYT
TRBJ1-1 | TRBV5-1 | ASSPGLTSKAF
TRBJ2-1 | TRBV11-3 | ASSLEWDRRQF
TRBJ2-1 | TRBV6-1 | ASREGVFIGYNEQF
TRBJ2-7 | TRBV13 | ASSLGISFSYEQY
TRBJ2-2 | TRBV9 | ASSGQPNTGELF
TRBJ1-4 | TRBV6-1 | ASSEVPASSREKLF
TRBJ2-3 | TRBV7-2 | ASSLKGDTQY
TRBJ2-5 | TRBV28 | ASGVRSSETQY
TRBJ2-1 | TRBV28 | ASTLTGNNEQF
TRBJ2-1 | TRBV20-1 | SAGGHEQF
TRBJ2-1 | TRBV7-2 | ASSAARDRGINEQF
TRBJ2-7 | TRBV6-1 | ASSEGSYEQY
TRBJ2-7 | TRBV20-1 | SAWTGYEQY
TRBJ1-6 | TRBV7-9 | ASSFLTDSPLH
TRBJ1-1 | TRBV7-2 | ASSRQAGGVTEAF
TRBJ2-1 | TRBV2 | ASRGLAGVVNEQF
TRBJ1-2 | TRBV29-1 | SVVQNYGYT
TRBJ1-1 | TRBV4-1 | ASSQPGQGNTEAF
TRBJ2-7 | TRBV11-2 | ASSFDSHTSGRDYEQY
TRBJ2-7 | TRBV6-1 | ASSELVGASRYYEQY
TRBJ2-3 | TRBV5-1 | ASSLGGRGDTQY
TRBJ2-7 | TRBV4-1 | ASSQETGLAGEFSSYEQY